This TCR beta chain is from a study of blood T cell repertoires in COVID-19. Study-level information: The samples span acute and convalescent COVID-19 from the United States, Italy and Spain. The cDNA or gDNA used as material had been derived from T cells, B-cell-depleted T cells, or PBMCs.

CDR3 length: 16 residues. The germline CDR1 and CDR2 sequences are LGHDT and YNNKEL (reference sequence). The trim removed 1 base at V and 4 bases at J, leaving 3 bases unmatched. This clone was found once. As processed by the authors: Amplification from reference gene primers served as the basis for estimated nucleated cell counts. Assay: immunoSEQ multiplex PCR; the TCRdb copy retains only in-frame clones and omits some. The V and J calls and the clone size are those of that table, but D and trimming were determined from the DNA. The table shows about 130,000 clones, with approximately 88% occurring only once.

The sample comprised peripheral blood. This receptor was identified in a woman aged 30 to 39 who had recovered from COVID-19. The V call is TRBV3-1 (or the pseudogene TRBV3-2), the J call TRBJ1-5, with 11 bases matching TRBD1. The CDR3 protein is CASSQGGTGGNQPQHF. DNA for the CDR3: TGTGCCAGCAGCCAAGGGGGGACAGGGGGAAATCAGCCCCAGCATTTT.